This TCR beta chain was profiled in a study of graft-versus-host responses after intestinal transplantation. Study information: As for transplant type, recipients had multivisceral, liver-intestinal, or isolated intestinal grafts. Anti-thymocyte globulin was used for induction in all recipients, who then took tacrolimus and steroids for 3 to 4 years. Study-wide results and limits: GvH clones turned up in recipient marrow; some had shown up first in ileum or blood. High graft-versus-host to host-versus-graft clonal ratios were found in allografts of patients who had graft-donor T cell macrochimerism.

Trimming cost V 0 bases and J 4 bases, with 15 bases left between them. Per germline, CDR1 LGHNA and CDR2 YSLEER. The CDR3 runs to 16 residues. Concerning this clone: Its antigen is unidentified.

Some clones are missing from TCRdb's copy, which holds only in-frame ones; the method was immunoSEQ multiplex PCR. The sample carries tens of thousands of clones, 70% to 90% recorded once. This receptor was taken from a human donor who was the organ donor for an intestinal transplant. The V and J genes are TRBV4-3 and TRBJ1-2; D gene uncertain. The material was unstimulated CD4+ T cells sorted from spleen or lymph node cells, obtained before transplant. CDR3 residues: CASSQDDWETAYGYTF. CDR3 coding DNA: TGCGCCAGCAGCCAAGATGATTGGGAGACTGCCTATGGCTACACCTTC.